One sample yielded the 18 T cell receptor beta chains listed below, sequenced in a study of blood T cell repertoires in COVID-19. The repertoire was sequenced with immunoSEQ multiplex PCR; TCRdb's copy has only in-frame clones and lacks some. This sample carries under 65,000 clones, less than 95% of them seen once, and the ten largest clones take approximately 2.8%. Sequencing input: peripheral blood. These receptors all come from a man aged 45-65 years with acute or convalescent COVID-19.

The rearrangement links TRBV7-2 to TRBJ2-4; D is ambiguous. V gave up 1 base and J gave up 1 base, with 8 bases separating them. The CDR3 has 15 amino acids. Looked up from germline, CDR1 is SGHTA and CDR2 is FQGNSA. The CDR3 protein is CASSLVGRAKNIQYF. The CDR3 nucleotides are TGTGCCAGCAGCTTAGTAGGCAGGGCCAAAAACATTCAGTACTTC.

The J gene is TRBJ2-7, the V gene TRBV30, with 12 bases lining up with TRBD1. Germline V gives CDR1 GTSNPN, CDR2 SVGIG (reference sequence). V was clipped by 5 bases and J by 7 bases; unmatched bases: 15. The CDR3 length is 16 residues. CDR3: CAWRLTPGQGAGEQYF. CDR3 nucleotide sequence: TGTGCCTGGCGCCTTACGCCGGGACAGGGGGCCGGTGAGCAGTACTTC.

The chain combines TRBV30 with TRBJ2-1; tentative D call: TRBD2 (5 bases). The V and J ends lost 0 bases and 7 bases respectively, with 7 bases between them. The CDR3 is 12 amino acids. Germline CDR1 GTSNPN, CDR2 SVGIG (reference sequence). CDR3 amino acids: CAWSVRGNEQFF. In DNA, the CDR3 is TGTGCCTGGAGTGTACGGGGAAATGAGCAGTTCTTC.

The V and J genes are TRBV24-1 and TRBJ1-2; tentatively, D is TRBD1 (5 bases). Germline V gene sequence: CDR1 KGHDR, CDR2 SFDVKD. The CDR3 contains 13 residues. Trimming took off 9 bases at V and 0 bases at J, with 10 bases between the two ends. The CDR3 DNA reads as TGTGCCACCCAAGACAGCTCTAACTATGGCTACACCTTC. Its protein is CATQDSSNYGYTF.

The CDR3 sequence: CASSPSTGWEQYF. The CDR3 DNA sequence: TGTGCCAGCAGTCCGTCGACAGGGTGGGAGCAGTACTTC. This sequence joins TRBV6-6 and TRBJ2-7, with 7 bases that match TRBD1. CDR1 is MNHNY, CDR2 SVGAGI, per germline (reference sequence). The V gene end was trimmed by 5 bases and the J gene end by 7 bases; junction bases not matched to a gene: 8. This CDR3 is built from 13 residues.

This chain joins TRBV2 and TRBJ1-5; D is possibly TRBD1 (5 bases). Germline V gene sequence: CDR1 SNHLY, CDR2 FYNNEI. This CDR3 comprises 15 residues. With 5 bases removed from V and 2 bases from J, the gap between germline ends came to 13 bases. The CDR3 sequence: CASSPNTGGNQPQHF. In nucleotides, the CDR3 is TGTGCCAGCAGTCCTAATACGGGGGGCAATCAGCCCCAGCATTTT.

The CDR3 loop reads CASSLALGRAGNTIYF. DNA of the CDR3: TGCGCCAGCAGCTTGGCCTTGGGCAGGGCTGGAAACACCATATATTTT. The chain carries TRBV5-1 and TRBJ1-3, with a weak D call TRBD1 (5 bases). CDR3 size: 16 residues. CDR1 is SGHRS and CDR2 is YFSETQ in the germline V gene. V dropped 0 bases and J dropped 2 bases, with 12 bases sitting between them.

The rearrangement links TRBV5-4 to TRBJ2-1, with TRBD1 matching 7 bases. Germline values: CDR1 SGHNT, CDR2 YYREEE (reference sequence). V lost 7 bases to trimming and J lost 7 bases; unmatched junction nucleotides: 5. The CDR3 totals 12 residues. CDR3 coding DNA: TGTGCCAGCCAGGGGGTCGGAAATGAGCAGTTCTTC. It is translated as CASQGVGNEQFF.

This clone was observed a few times. V is TRBV2 and J is TRBJ1-2; D may be TRBD1 (5 bases). The CDR3 contains 14 residues. Looked up from germline, CDR1 is SNHLY and CDR2 is FYNNEI. The V gene lost 3 bases and the J gene lost 3 bases, with 11 bases spanning the gap. CDR3 nucleotide sequence: TGTGCCAGCAGTGACCAGGGTGGCCACTATGGCTACACCTTC. Translating gives CASSDQGGHYGYTF.

This clone was detected once. The chain joins TRBV5-1 to TRBJ2-5, with TRBD1 as a possible D gene (7 bases). Germline loops: CDR1 SGHRS, CDR2 YFSETQ. The length of the CDR3 is 15 residues. The V and J ends lost 7 bases and 2 bases respectively, with 18 bases between them. CDR3 loop: CASGVGGDRQETQYF. DNA for the CDR3: TGCGCCAGCGGGGTCGGCGGGGACAGACAAGAGACCCAGTACTTC.

J is TRBJ2-1 and V is TRBV7-2; D is perhaps TRBD2 (5 bases). The V end was cut by 1 base, the J end by 9 bases, with 10 bases between. Germline V gene sequence: CDR1 SGHTA, CDR2 FQGNSA. The CDR3 runs 13 residues. The CDR3 region is CASSLGERSEQFF. Written as DNA, the CDR3 is TGTGCCAGCAGCTTAGGGGAGCGAAGTGAGCAGTTCTTC.

This chain links TRBV30 with TRBJ2-2; 8 positions match TRBD2. The CDR3 consists of 16 residues. Germline lookup yields CDR1 GTSNPN and CDR2 SVGIG (reference sequence). Unmatched junction bases numbered 10, after V lost 4 bases and J lost 3 bases. The CDR3 is CAWMGFAGGHTGELFF. The CDR3 nucleotides read TGTGCCTGGATGGGGTTTGCGGGGGGACACACCGGGGAGCTGTTTTTT. The full variable domain, in which reference TRBV30 and TRBJ2-2 provide the parts outside the CDR3, is SQTIHQWPATLVQPVGSPLSLECTVEGTSNPNLYWYRQAAGRGLQLLFYSVGIGQISSEVPQNLSASRPQDRQFILSSKKLLLSDSGFYLCAWMGFAGGHTGELFFGEGSRLTVL.

This chain joins TRBV12-3 or TRBV12-4 and TRBJ2-5; 8 bases line up with TRBD1. The CDR3 loop spans 13 amino acids. The J segment lost 4 bases and the V segment lost 6 bases, leaving 4 bases of the junction unmatched. This CDR3 is CASSLDRGETQYF. Written as DNA, the CDR3 is TGTGCCAGCAGCCTTGACAGGGGAGAGACCCAGTACTTC.

This rearrangement joins TRBV24-1 to TRBJ1-6; D unclear. The CDR3 covers 17 residues. With 0 bases removed from V and 7 bases from J, the gap between germline ends came to 15 bases. Germline-derived CDR1 and CDR2 are KGHDR and SFDVKD. CDR3 coding DNA: TGTGCCACCAGTGATTTGAGGGCCGAGCGGTCAAATTCACCCCTCCACTTT. Translation gives CATSDLRAERSNSPLHF.

This rearrangement joins TRBV15 to TRBJ1-1; tentative D call: TRBD1 (5 bases). Trimming took off 1 base at V and 0 bases at J, with 12 bases between the two ends. CDR1 is LNHNV, CDR2 YYDKDF, per germline (reference sequence). This CDR3 spans 16 amino acids. CDR3 DNA sequence: TGTGCCACCAGCAGAGTTATTTGGGGCATGAACACTGAAGCTTTCTTT. Translation gives CATSRVIWGMNTEAFF.

The CDR3 DNA reads TGTGCCAGCAGCCTCCTTCGACAGGGCGGGGAGCAGTACTTC. It is translated as CASSLLRQGGEQYF. The V call is TRBV3-1 (or the pseudogene TRBV3-2), the J call TRBJ2-7, with 7 bases fitting TRBD1. CDR1 is LGHDT, CDR2 YNNKEL, per germline (reference sequence). The length of the CDR3 is 14 residues. J lost 7 bases, V lost 4 bases, and 10 bases had no gene match.

V gene TRBV7-8 combines with J gene TRBJ1-5; TRBD1 is a possible D gene (6 bases). Germline assignment: CDR1 SGHVS and CDR2 FQNEAQ. Trimming stripped 3 bases from V and 4 bases from J, with 7 bases between. The CDR3 is made up of 13 amino acids. The CDR3 is CASSFRGNQPQHF. The CDR3 coding sequence is TGTGCCAGCAGCTTCAGGGGAAATCAGCCCCAGCATTTT.

The V call is TRBV5-8, the J call TRBJ1-5, with D unclear. Germline V gene sequence: CDR1 SGHTS, CDR2 YDEGEE. The V end lost 4 bases, the J end lost 0 bases, and 14 bases lay between the germline ends. The CDR3 is made up of 16 amino acids. This CDR3 is CASSLTTGHSNQPQHF. DNA of the CDR3: TGTGCCAGCAGCCTTACTACCGGCCATAGCAATCAGCCCCAGCATTTT.